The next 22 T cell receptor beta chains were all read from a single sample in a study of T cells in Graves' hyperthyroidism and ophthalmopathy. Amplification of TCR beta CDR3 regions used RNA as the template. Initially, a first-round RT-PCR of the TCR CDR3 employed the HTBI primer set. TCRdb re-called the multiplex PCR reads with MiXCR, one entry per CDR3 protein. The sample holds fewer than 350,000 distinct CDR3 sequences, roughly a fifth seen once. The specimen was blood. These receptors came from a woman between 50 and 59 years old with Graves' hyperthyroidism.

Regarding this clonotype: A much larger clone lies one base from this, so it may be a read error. The CDR3 sequence is CASSLVWREGNEQSF. In DNA form, the CDR3 reads TGCGCCAGCAGCTTGGTCTGGCGGGAGGGCAATGAGCAGTCCTTC. The chain employs TRBV5-1 and TRBJ2-1, with 9 positions matching TRBD2. Germline V gene data show CDR1 as SGHRS and CDR2 as YFSETQ. This CDR3 has 15 residues.

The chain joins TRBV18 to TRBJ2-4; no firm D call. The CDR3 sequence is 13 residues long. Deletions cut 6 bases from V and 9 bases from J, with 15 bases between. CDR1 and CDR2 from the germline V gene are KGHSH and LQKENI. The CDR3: CASSPAGPGIQYF. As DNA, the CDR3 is TGTGCCAGCTCGCCGGCCGGACCGGGCATTCAGTACTTC.

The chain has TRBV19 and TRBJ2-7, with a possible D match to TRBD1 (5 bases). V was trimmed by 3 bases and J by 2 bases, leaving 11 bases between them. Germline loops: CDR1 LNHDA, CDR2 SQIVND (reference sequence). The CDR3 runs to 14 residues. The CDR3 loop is CASSIQGRAYEQYF. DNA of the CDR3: TGTGCCAGTAGTATCCAGGGTCGGGCCTACGAGCAGTACTTC.

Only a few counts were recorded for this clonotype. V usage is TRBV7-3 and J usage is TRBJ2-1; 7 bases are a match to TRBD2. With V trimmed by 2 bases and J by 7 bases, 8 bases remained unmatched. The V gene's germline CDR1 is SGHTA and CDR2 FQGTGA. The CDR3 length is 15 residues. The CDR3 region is CASSLRGDSRNEQFF. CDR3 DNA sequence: TGTGCCAGCAGCTTACGGGGGGATAGTCGAAATGAGCAGTTCTTC. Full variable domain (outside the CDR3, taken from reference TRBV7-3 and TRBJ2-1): GAGVSQTPSNKVTEKGKYVELRCDPISGHTALYWYRQSLGQGPEFLIYFQGTGAADDSGLPNDRFFAVRPEGSVSTLKIQRTERGDSAVYLCASSLRGDSRNEQFFGPGTRLTVL.

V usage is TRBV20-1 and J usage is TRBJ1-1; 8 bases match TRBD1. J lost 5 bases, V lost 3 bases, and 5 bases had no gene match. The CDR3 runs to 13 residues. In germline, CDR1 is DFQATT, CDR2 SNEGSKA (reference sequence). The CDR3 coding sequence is TGCAGTGCTAGGGACAGGGTTCGAACTGAAGCTTTCTTT. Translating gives CSARDRVRTEAFF.

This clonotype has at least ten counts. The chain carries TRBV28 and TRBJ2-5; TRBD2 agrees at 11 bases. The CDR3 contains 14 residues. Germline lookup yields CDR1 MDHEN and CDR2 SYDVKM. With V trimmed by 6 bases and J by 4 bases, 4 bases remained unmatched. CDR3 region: CASSRTSGLETQYF. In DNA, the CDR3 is TGTGCCAGCAGCCGGACTAGCGGGTTAGAGACCCAGTACTTC.

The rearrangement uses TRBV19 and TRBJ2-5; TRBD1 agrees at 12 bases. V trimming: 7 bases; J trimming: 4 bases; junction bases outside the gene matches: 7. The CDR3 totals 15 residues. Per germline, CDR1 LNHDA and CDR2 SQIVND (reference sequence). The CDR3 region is CASTPGQGARETQYF. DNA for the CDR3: TGTGCCAGTACACCGGGACAGGGGGCGCGAGAGACCCAGTACTTC.

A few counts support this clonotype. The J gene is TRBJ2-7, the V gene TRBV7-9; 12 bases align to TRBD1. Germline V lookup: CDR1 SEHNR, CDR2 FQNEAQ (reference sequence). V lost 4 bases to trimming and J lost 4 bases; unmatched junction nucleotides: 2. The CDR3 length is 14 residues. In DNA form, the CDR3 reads TGTGCCAGCAGCTGGGGACAGGGGGCTTACGAGCAGTACTTC. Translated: CASSWGQGAYEQYF.

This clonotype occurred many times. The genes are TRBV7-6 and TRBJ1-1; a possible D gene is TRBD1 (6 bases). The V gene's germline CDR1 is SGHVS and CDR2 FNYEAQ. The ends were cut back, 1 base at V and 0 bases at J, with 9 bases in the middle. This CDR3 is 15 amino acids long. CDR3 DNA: TGTGCCAGCAGCTTAGGGACAGTACTGAACACTGAAGCTTTCTTT. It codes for CASSLGTVLNTEAFF.

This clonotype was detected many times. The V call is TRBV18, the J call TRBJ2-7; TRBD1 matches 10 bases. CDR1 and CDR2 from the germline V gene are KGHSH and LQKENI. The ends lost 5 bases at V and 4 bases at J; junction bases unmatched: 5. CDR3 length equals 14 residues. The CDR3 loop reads CASSLTGGAYEQYF. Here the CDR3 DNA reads TGTGCCAGCTCATTGACAGGGGGCGCGTACGAGCAGTACTTC. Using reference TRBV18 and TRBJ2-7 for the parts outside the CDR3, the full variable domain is NAGVMQNPRHLVRRRGQEARLRCSPMKGHSHVYWYRQLPEEGLKFMVYLQKENIIDESGMPKERFSAEFPKEGPSILRIQQVVRGDSAAYFCASSLTGGAYEQYFGPGTRLTVT.

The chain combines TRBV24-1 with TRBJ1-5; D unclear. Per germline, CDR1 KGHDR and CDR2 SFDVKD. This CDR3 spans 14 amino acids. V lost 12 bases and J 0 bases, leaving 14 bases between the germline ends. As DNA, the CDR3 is TGTGCCGCAGCCCCGGGGAGTAGCAATCAGCCCCAGCATTTT. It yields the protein CAAAPGSSNQPQHF.

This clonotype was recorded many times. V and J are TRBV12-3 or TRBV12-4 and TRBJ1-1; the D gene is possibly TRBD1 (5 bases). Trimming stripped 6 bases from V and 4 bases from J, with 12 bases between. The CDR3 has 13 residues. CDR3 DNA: TGTGCCAGCAGCCTCAGGGTGGGCACTGAAGCTTTCTTT. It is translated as CASSLRVGTEAFF.

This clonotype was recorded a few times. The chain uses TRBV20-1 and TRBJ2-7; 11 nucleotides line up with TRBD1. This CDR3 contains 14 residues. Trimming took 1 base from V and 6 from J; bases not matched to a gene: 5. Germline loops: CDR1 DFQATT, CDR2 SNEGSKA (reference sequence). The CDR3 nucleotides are TGCAGTGCTAGAGGGACAGGGGGCTGGGCCGAGCAGTACTTC. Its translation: CSARGTGGWAEQYF.

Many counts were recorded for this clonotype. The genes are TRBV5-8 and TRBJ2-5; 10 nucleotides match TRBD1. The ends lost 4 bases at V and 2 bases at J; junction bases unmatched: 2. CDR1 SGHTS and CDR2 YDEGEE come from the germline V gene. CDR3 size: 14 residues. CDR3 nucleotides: TGTGCCAGCAGCCGGGACAGGGGACAAGAGACCCAGTACTTC. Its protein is CASSRDRGQETQYF.

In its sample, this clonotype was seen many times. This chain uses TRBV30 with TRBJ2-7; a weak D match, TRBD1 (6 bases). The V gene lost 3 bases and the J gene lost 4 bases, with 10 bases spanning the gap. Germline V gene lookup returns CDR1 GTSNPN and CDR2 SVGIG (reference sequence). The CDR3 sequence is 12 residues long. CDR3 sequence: CAWSKQGYEQYF. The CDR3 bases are TGTGCCTGGAGCAAACAGGGATACGAGCAGTACTTC.

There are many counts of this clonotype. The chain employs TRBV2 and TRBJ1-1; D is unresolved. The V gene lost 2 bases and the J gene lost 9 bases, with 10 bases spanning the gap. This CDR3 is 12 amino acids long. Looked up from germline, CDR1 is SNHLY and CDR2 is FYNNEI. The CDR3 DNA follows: TGTGCCAGCAGTGAACAGCAGGTTAAAGCTTTCTTT. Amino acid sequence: CASSEQQVKAFF.

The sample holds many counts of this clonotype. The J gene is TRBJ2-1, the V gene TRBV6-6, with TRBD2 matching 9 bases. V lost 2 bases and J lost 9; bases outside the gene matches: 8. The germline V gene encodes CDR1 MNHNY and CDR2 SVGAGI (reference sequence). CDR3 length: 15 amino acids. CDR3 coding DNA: TGTGCCAGCAGTTACGGCCTAGCGGGGAGTTTTGAGCAGTTCTTC. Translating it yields CASSYGLAGSFEQFF.

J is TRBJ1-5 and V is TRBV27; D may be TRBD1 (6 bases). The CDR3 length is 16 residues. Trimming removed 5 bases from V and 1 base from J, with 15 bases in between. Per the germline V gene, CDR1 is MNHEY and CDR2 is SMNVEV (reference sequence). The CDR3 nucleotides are TGTGCCAGCAGTGATACAGGGTTAGGGAGCAATCAGCCCCAGCATTTT. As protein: CASSDTGLGSNQPQHF.

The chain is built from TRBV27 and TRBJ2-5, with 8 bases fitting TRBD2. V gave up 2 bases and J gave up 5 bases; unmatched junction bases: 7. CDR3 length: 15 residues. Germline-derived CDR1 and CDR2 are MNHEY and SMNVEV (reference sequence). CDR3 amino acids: CASSLAGRAFETQYF. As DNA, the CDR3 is TGTGCCAGCAGTTTAGCCGGGAGGGCCTTCGAGACCCAGTACTTC.

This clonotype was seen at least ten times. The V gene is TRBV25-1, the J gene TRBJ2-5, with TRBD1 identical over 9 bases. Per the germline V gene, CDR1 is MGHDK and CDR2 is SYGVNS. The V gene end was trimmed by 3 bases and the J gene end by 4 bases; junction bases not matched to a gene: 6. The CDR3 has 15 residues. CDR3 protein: CASSDPGQGVETQYF. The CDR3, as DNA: TGTGCCAGCAGTGACCCGGGACAGGGTGTAGAGACCCAGTACTTC.

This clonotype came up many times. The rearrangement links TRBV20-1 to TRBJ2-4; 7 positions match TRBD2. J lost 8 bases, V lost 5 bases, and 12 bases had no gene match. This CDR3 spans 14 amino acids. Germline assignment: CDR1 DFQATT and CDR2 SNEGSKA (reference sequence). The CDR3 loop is CSAYVGGARDIQYF. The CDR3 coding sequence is TGCAGTGCTTACGTGGGAGGGGCGCGGGACATTCAGTACTTC.

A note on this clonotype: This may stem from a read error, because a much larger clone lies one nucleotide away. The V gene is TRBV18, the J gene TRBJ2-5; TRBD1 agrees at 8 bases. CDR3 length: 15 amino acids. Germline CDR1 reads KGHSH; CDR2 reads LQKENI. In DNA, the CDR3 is TGTGCCAGCTCACCCGGACAGGGTACACAAGGGACCCAGTACTTC. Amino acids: CASSPGQGTQGTQYF.